The 29 T cell receptor beta chains reported below all come from one sample, sequenced in a study of Graves' ophthalmopathy and Graves' hyperthyroidism. Amplified TCR beta CDR3 regions were obtained using RNA transcripts as template. A first-round RT-PCR used HTBI primers, followed by a second-round multiplex PCR. MiXCR, run by TCRdb on the multiplex PCR reads, gives a single entry per CDR3 protein. The sample lists a few hundred thousand distinct CDR3 sequences, 20% to 25% seen once, with roughly 42% in the top ten. Sample: peripheral blood. The origin of the receptors is a woman in her forties or fifties with Graves' ophthalmopathy.

This clonotype was seen many times. The CDR3 sequence is CASSEGHSGNTIYF. In nucleotides, the CDR3 is TGTGCCAGCAGTGAAGGACACTCTGGAAACACCATATATTTT. This rearrangement joins TRBV2 to TRBJ1-3; D not resolved. Germline values: CDR1 SNHLY, CDR2 FYNNEI. This CDR3 contains 14 residues. V was trimmed by 1 base and J by 0 bases, leaving 4 bases between them.

This rearrangement joins TRBV28 to TRBJ2-2; 7 nucleotides match TRBD1. This CDR3 has 14 residues. Germline V gene data show CDR1 as MDHEN and CDR2 as SYDVKM. V dropped 6 bases and J dropped 5; count of bases not matched to a gene: 6. CDR3 DNA sequence: TGTGCCAGCAGCACAGGGGATGGAACCGGGGAGCTGTTTTTT. Protein product: CASSTGDGTGELFF.

This clonotype was counted many times. The gene calls are TRBV28 and TRBJ2-7, with D maybe TRBD1 (5 bases). In germline, CDR1 is MDHEN, CDR2 SYDVKM. The CDR3 runs 13 residues. Trimming took off 6 bases at V and 5 bases at J, with 14 bases between the two ends. CDR3 in amino acids: CASRGAGIHEQYF. CDR3 in DNA: TGTGCCAGCAGAGGGGCAGGAATTCACGAGCAGTACTTC.

The chain combines TRBV3-1 with TRBJ2-7, with 9 nucleotides matching TRBD2. CDR1 and CDR2 from the germline V gene are LGHDT and YNNKEL (reference sequence). Unmatched junction bases numbered 14, after V lost 0 bases and J lost 2 bases. The CDR3 has 19 residues. CDR3 residues: CASSQDTVAGARFTYEQYF. The CDR3 coding sequence is TGTGCCAGCAGCCAAGATACGGTAGCGGGAGCCCGATTTACCTACGAGCAGTACTTC.

This clonotype was seen at least ten times. This chain links TRBV11-2 with TRBJ2-5, with TRBD2 matching 7 bases. Germline values: CDR1 SGHAT, CDR2 FQNNGV. V lost 5 bases and J lost 5; bases outside the gene matches: 8. This CDR3 has 14 residues. CDR3 region: CASSRGRIWETQYF. The CDR3 DNA sequence: TGTGCCAGCAGCCGCGGGAGAATCTGGGAGACCCAGTACTTC.

This chain uses TRBV7-2 with TRBJ1-5, with D unclear. The CDR3 runs 12 residues. Trimming took 8 bases from V and 6 from J, leaving 11 bases between them. CDR1 SGHTA and CDR2 FQGNSA come from the germline V gene. The CDR3 coding sequence is TGTGCCAGCGCATTCCAGAGTCAGCCCCAGCATTTT. It encodes CASAFQSQPQHF.

At least ten counts were recorded for this clonotype. The chain links TRBV7-9 to TRBJ1-1; D is unresolved. From germline, CDR1 is SEHNR and CDR2 FQNEAQ (reference sequence). The germline V and J ends were trimmed by 7 bases and 1 base, with 10 bases remaining between them. This CDR3 comprises 13 residues. CDR3 coding DNA: TGTGCCAGCATGCCAGGCCCGAACACTGAAGCTTTCTTT. Translated, it gives CASMPGPNTEAFF.

This clonotype was counted ten times or more. The chain uses TRBV6-5 and TRBJ1-5; D is ambiguous. The CDR3 runs to 15 residues. Germline-derived CDR1 and CDR2 are MNHEY and SVGAGI. V lost 0 bases and J lost 0, with 6 bases in between. The DNA of the CDR3 is TGTGCCAGCAGTTACTCGTGGGATAGCAATCAGCCCCAGCATTTT. Translating gives CASSYSWDSNQPQHF.

This clonotype was found many times. The CDR3 nucleotides are TGCAGTGCTAGTCAAGGGGACCTTGCCTACGAGCAGTACTTC. It encodes CSASQGDLAYEQYF. This chain links TRBV20-1 with TRBJ2-7; D may be TRBD1 or TRBD2 (5 bases each). The CDR3 extends over 14 amino acids. V lost 3 bases to trimming and J lost 2 bases, with 14 bases between them. CDR1 DFQATT and CDR2 SNEGSKA come from the germline V gene (reference sequence).

The V and J genes are TRBV2 and TRBJ2-5; 8 bases are a match to TRBD2. The CDR3 covers 18 residues. Germline V gene lookup returns CDR1 SNHLY and CDR2 FYNNEI. V shed 8 bases, J shed 2 bases, and the junction held 19 bases outside the gene matches. This CDR3 is CASARVTRASGLQETQYF. CDR3 DNA: TGTGCCAGCGCCCGGGTAACTAGGGCTAGCGGGCTTCAAGAGACCCAGTACTTC. The full variable domain, its missing parts supplied by reference TRBV2 and TRBJ2-5, is EPEVTQTPSHQVTQMGQEVILRCVPISNHLYFYWYRQILGQKVEFLVSFYNNEISEKSEIFDDQFSVERPDGSNFTLKIRSTKLEDSAMYFCASARVTRASGLQETQYFGPGTRLLVL.

In this sample, this clonotype turned up a few times. The V and J genes are TRBV11-2 and TRBJ2-7; D uncertain. The ends were cut back, 0 bases at V and 3 bases at J, with 9 bases in the middle. Germline V lookup: CDR1 SGHAT, CDR2 FQNNGV. There are 14 residues in the CDR3. This CDR3 reads CASSLDATVYEQYF. The CDR3 region has the DNA TGTGCCAGCAGCTTAGATGCCACCGTCTACGAGCAGTACTTC.

This clonotype was observed at least ten times. The chain recombines TRBV9 with TRBJ1-6; D gene unclear. The CDR3 contains 12 residues. V shed 0 bases and J shed 10 bases, with 5 bases lying between them. Germline V gene data show CDR1 as SGDLS and CDR2 as YYNGEE. CDR3 loop: CASSVDTSPLHF. The CDR3 bases are TGTGCCAGCAGCGTAGATACGTCACCCCTCCACTTT. Together with reference TRBV9 and TRBJ1-6, the CDR3 gives the full variable domain: DSGVTQTPKHLITATGQRVTLRCSPRSGDLSVYWYQQSLDQGLQFLIQYYNGEERAKGNILERFSAQQFPDLHSELNLSSLELGDSALYFCASSVDTSPLHFGNGTRLTVT.

This clonotype appeared many times. The chain is built from TRBV7-8 and TRBJ2-4; no firm D call. The V end lost 2 bases, the J end lost 2 bases, and 7 bases lay between the germline ends. This CDR3 comprises 14 residues. Germline V gene data show CDR1 as SGHVS and CDR2 as FQNEAQ. The CDR3 sequence is CASSLREPKNIQYF. The CDR3 DNA is TGTGCCAGCAGCTTAAGGGAACCCAAAAACATTCAGTACTTC.

The chain is built from TRBV12-3 or TRBV12-4 and TRBJ1-2; 7 nucleotides match TRBD1. V shed 2 bases, J shed 7 bases, and the junction held 4 bases outside the gene matches. The CDR3 is 13 amino acids. As DNA, the CDR3 is TGTGCCAGCAGTTTAAAACAGGGGACTGGCTACACCTTC. Translating gives CASSLKQGTGYTF.

In DNA, the CDR3 is TGTGCCAGCAGTGAAGCCACTAGCGAGGTACAAGAGACCCAGTACTTC. It specifies CASSEATSEVQETQYF. This chain connects TRBV6-1 to TRBJ2-5; 7 bases are shared with TRBD2. Germline loops: CDR1 MNHNS, CDR2 SASEGT. The ends lost 0 bases at V and 2 bases at J; junction bases unmatched: 6. This CDR3 has 16 residues.

This clonotype was detected ten times or more. This chain connects TRBV2 to TRBJ1-1, with D hard to call. The ends were cut back, 5 bases at V and 4 bases at J, with 14 bases in the middle. The CDR3 consists of 14 residues. Germline V CDR1 and CDR2: SNHLY, FYNNEI. The CDR3 coding sequence is TGTGCCAGCAGTATGACGTTGAAAGTCACTGAAGCTTTCTTT. It codes for CASSMTLKVTEAFF. The full variable domain, in which reference TRBV2 and TRBJ1-1 provide the parts outside the CDR3, is EPEVTQTPSHQVTQMGQEVILRCVPISNHLYFYWYRQILGQKVEFLVSFYNNEISEKSEIFDDQFSVERPDGSNFTLKIRSTKLEDSAMYFCASSMTLKVTEAFFGQGTRLTVV.

There are many counts of this clonotype. V and J are TRBV30 and TRBJ2-2; D unresolved. The CDR3 is 13 residues long. Germline V gene data show CDR1 as GTSNPN and CDR2 as SVGIG (reference sequence). Trimming removed 2 bases from V and 1 base from J, with 5 bases in between. CDR3 sequence (DNA): TGTGCCTGGAGTTGGGGGAACACCGGGGAGCTGTTTTTT. Translating gives CAWSWGNTGELFF.

This rearrangement joins TRBV3-1 to TRBJ1-2; weak D call: TRBD1 (6 bases). The CDR3 loop spans 15 amino acids. V lost 3 bases, J lost 0 bases, and 11 bases lay in between. CDR1 LGHDT and CDR2 YNNKEL come from the germline V gene (reference sequence). The CDR3 here is CASSHGGQTNYGYTF. In nucleotides, the CDR3 is TGTGCCAGCAGCCATGGTGGACAGACTAACTATGGCTACACCTTC.

This clonotype has a count of ten or more. The CDR3 region has the DNA TGTGCCAGCAGTAAAGACAGAGTCAATCAGCCCCAGCATTTT. Residues: CASSKDRVNQPQHF. The V and J genes are TRBV2 and TRBJ1-5, with D possibly TRBD1 on 5 matching bases. V was clipped by 5 bases and J by 3 bases, with 11 bases between them. This CDR3 comprises 14 residues. Germline CDR1 is SNHLY and CDR2 is FYNNEI.

This clonotype came up many times. This chain links TRBV20-1 with TRBJ2-5; a weak D match, TRBD2 (5 bases). V lost 7 bases, J lost 4 bases, and 13 bases lay in between. The CDR3 has 12 amino acids. Germline V gives CDR1 DFQATT, CDR2 SNEGSKA (reference sequence). The CDR3 is CSGAGSGETQYF. The CDR3 nucleotides are TGCAGTGGGGCGGGTTCGGGAGAGACCCAGTACTTC.

With respect to this clonotype: This clone may be a read error of a much larger clone one base away. The chain uses TRBV27 and TRBJ2-4; tentative D call: TRBD2 (6 bases). Deletions cut 4 bases from V and 6 bases from J, with 13 bases between. This CDR3 has 14 residues. Germline V gene sequence: CDR1 MNHEY, CDR2 SMNVEV (reference sequence). This CDR3 is CASSSSVWGNIQYF. The CDR3 DNA is TGTGCCAGCAGTTCTAGCGTATGGGGAAACATTCAGTACTTC.

In its sample, this clonotype was seen many times. The rearrangement joins TRBV7-8 to TRBJ1-1, with a tentative D call TRBD1 (5 bases). Trimming took 0 bases from V and 1 from J, leaving 15 bases between them. This CDR3 has 17 residues. Germline V gene lookup returns CDR1 SGHVS and CDR2 FQNEAQ. CDR3 DNA: TGTGCCAGCAGCTTAGCGGGGGAGGGGAGGAGGAACACTGAAGCTTTCTTT. This encodes CASSLAGEGRRNTEAFF.

This chain uses TRBV20-1 with TRBJ2-5; 8 bases fit TRBD2. In germline, CDR1 is DFQATT, CDR2 SNEGSKA (reference sequence). CDR3 length equals 14 residues. The V segment lost 5 bases and the J segment 4 bases; nucleotides outside the gene matches: 9. The DNA for the CDR3 is TGCAGTGCTGATCAAGCGGGAGTAGGAGAGACCCAGTACTTC. Amino acid sequence: CSADQAGVGETQYF.

A few counts support this clonotype. This sequence joins TRBV3-1 and TRBJ2-7; D remains unclear. The V end lost 2 bases, the J end lost 10 bases, and 12 bases lay between the germline ends. Germline V gene data show CDR1 as LGHDT and CDR2 as YNNKEL (reference sequence). The CDR3 extends over 12 amino acids. The CDR3 spells CASSQFRRVQYF. The CDR3 DNA reads as TGTGCCAGCAGCCAATTTCGCCGGGTCCAGTACTTC.

The CDR3 DNA reads as TGTGCCAGCAGCTTAGGGAACCGCTATGGCTACACCTTC. Protein: CASSLGNRYGYTF. The chain employs TRBV6-5 and TRBJ1-2, with unresolved D. Germline assignment: CDR1 MNHEY and CDR2 SVGAGI. V was shortened by 6 bases and J by 4 bases, with 12 bases between the two germline ends. This CDR3 has 13 amino acids.

At least ten counts were recorded for this clonotype. This chain connects TRBV20-1 to TRBJ2-7, with 8 bases fitting TRBD1. The germline gives CDR1 DFQATT, CDR2 SNEGSKA (reference sequence). The CDR3 is 14 residues long. Losses at the gene ends were 3 bases for V and 6 bases for J; bases not matched to a gene: 10. CDR3 sequence reads: CSARTLGQGSEQYF. The CDR3 bases are TGCAGTGCTAGGACCCTTGGACAGGGAAGCGAGCAGTACTTC.

This clonotype has ten or more counts. V usage is TRBV15 and J usage is TRBJ2-5; 8 positions match TRBD2. This CDR3 region has 15 residues. V shed 0 bases, J shed 9 bases, and the junction held 9 bases outside the gene matches. The germline gives CDR1 LNHNV, CDR2 YYDKDF (reference sequence). As DNA, the CDR3 is TGTGCCACCAGCAGAGAAGCCGGGACTAGTGCGTCCCAGTACTTC. It specifies CATSREAGTSASQYF.

This clonotype has ten or more counts. The chain is built from TRBV7-3 and TRBJ2-5; 9 bases align to TRBD1. J lost 3 bases, V lost 5 bases, and 10 bases had no gene match. From germline, CDR1 is SGHTA and CDR2 FQGTGA. The CDR3 runs 16 residues. As DNA, the CDR3 is TGTGCCAGCAGCCAAATTGGGACAGGGTCGGAAGAGACCCAGTACTTC. It specifies CASSQIGTGSEETQYF.

This clonotype was detected ten times or more. The CDR3 reads CASSYGGTGGFTNYGYTF. The CDR3 coding sequence is TGTGCCAGCAGTTACGGGGGGACAGGGGGCTTTACTAACTATGGCTACACCTTC. This chain joins TRBV6-2 or TRBV6-3 and TRBJ1-2; 12 bases align to TRBD1. The CDR3 totals 18 residues. Germline-derived CDR1 and CDR2 are MNHEY and SVGEGT. The V segment lost 2 bases and the J segment 0 bases; nucleotides outside the gene matches: 7.